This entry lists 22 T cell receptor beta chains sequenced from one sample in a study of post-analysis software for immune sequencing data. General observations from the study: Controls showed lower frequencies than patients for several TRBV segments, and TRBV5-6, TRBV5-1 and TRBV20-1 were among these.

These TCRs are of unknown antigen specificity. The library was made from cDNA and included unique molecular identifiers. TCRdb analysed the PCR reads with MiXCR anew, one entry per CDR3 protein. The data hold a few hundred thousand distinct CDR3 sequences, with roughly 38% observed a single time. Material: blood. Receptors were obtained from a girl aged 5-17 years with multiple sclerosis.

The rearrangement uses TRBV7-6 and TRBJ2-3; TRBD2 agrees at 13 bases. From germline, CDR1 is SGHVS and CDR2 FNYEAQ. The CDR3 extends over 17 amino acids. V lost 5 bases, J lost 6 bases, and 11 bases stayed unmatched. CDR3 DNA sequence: TGTGCCAGCAGCACCCGACTAGCGGGGGGCGGGGTGGATACGCAGTATTTT. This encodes CASSTRLAGGGVDTQYF.

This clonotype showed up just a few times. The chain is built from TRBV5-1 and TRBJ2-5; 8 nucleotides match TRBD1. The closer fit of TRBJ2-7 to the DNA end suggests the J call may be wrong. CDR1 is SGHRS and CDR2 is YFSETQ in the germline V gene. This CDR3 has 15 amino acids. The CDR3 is CASSPWTGQSYEQYF. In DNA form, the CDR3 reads TGCGCCAGCAGCCCATGGACAGGGCAGTCCTACGAGCAGTACTTC.

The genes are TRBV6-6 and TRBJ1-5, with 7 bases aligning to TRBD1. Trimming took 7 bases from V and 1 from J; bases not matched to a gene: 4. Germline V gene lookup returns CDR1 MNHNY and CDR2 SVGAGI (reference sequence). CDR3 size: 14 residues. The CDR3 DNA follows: TGTGCCAGCACCTTGGGACAGAGCAATCAGCCCCAGCATTTT. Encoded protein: CASTLGQSNQPQHF.

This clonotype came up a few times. CDR3: CASSLVWDSGSSYNEQFF. The CDR3 DNA is TGCGCCAGCAGCTTGGTTTGGGATAGCGGGAGCTCCTACAATGAGCAGTTCTTC. V usage is TRBV5-1 and J usage is TRBJ2-1, with 9 bases aligning to TRBD2. Germline lookup yields CDR1 SGHRS and CDR2 YFSETQ. This CDR3 is 18 amino acids long. The V segment lost 0 bases and the J segment 0 bases; nucleotides outside the gene matches: 7.

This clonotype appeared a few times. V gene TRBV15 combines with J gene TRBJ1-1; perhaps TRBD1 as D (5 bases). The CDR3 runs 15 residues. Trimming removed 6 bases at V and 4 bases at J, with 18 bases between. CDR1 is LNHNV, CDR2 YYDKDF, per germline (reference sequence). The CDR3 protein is CATSADRGSGTEAFF. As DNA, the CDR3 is TGTGCCACCAGTGCTGACCGGGGCAGCGGCACTGAAGCTTTCTTT.

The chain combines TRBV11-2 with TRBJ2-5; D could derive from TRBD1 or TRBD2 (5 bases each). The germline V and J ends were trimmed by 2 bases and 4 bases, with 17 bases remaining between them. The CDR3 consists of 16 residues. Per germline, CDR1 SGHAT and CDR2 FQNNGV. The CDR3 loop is CASSLPILGTGETQYF. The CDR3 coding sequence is TGTGCCAGCAGCTTACCTATATTGGGGACGGGAGAGACCCAGTACTTC.

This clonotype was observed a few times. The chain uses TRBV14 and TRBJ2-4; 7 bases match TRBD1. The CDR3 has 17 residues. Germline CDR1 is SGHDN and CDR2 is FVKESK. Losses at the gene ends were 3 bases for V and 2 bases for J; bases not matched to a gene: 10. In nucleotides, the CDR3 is TGTGCCAGCAGCCAGGGACGAGGGGGCGCCTCCAAAAACATTCAGTACTTC. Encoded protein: CASSQGRGGASKNIQYF.

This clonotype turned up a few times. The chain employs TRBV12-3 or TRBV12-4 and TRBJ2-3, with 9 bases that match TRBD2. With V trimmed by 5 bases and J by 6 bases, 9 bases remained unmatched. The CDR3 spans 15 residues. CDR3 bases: TGTGCCAGCAGTCCCTTTGAGCGGGGGGTGGATACGCAGTATTTT. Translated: CASSPFERGVDTQYF.

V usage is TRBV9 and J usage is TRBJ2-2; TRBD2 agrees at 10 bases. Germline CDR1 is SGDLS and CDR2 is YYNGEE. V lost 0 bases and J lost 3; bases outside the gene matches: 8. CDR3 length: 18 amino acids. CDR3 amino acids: CASSVGTSGVLYTGELFF. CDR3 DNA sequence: TGTGCCAGCAGCGTAGGAACTAGCGGGGTATTATACACCGGGGAGCTGTTTTTT. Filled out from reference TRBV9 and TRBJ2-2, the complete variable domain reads DSGVTQTPKHLITATGQRVTLRCSPRSGDLSVYWYQQSLDQGLQFLIQYYNGEERAKGNILERFSAQQFPDLHSELNLSSLELGDSALYFCASSVGTSGVLYTGELFFGEGSRLTVL.

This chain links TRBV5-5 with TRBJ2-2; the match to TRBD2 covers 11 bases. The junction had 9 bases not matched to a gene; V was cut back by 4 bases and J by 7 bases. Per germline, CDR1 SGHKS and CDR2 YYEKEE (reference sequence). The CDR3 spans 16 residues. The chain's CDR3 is CASSPPSGGQVGELFF. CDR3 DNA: TGTGCCAGCAGCCCCCCTAGCGGGGGGCAGGTCGGGGAGCTGTTTTTT.

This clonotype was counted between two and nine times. The DNA of the CDR3 is TGCGCCAGCAGCTTGGGGGTTTGGCAAGCCTACGAGCAGTACTTC. Translating gives CASSLGVWQAYEQYF. The rearrangement links TRBV5-1 to TRBJ2-7; D not certain. The CDR3 totals 15 residues. The germline gives CDR1 SGHRS, CDR2 YFSETQ. Trimming cost V 0 bases and J 2 bases, with 12 bases left between them.

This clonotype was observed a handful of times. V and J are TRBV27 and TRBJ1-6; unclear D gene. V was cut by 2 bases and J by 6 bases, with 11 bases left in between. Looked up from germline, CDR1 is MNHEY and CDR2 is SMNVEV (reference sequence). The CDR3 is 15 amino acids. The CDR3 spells CASSLRSQINSPLHF. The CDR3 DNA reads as TGTGCCAGCAGTTTAAGGTCACAGATTAATTCACCCCTCCACTTT.

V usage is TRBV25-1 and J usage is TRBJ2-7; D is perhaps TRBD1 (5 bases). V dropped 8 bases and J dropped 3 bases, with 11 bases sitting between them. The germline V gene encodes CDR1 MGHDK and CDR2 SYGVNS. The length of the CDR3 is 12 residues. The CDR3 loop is CASPQTVYEQYF. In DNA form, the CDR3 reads TGTGCCAGCCCCCAGACAGTCTACGAGCAGTACTTC.

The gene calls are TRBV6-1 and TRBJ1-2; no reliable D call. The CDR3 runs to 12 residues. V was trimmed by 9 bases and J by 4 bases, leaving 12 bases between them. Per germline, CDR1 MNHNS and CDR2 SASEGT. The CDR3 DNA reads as TGTGCCAGTACTAAAGGGCCCTATGGCTACACCTTC. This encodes CASTKGPYGYTF.

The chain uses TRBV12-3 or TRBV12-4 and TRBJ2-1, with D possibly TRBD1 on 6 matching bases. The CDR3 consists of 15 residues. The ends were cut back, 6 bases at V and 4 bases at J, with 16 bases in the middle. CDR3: CASSHDRPLYNEQFF. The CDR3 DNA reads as TGTGCCAGCAGCCACGACAGGCCTTTATACAATGAGCAGTTCTTC.

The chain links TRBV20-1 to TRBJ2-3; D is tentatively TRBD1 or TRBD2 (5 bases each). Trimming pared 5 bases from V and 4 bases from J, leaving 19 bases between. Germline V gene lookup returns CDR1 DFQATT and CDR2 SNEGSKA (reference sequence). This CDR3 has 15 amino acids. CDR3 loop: CSAPDGAGSADTQYF. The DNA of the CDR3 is TGCAGTGCTCCGGACGGGGCAGGGTCCGCAGATACGCAGTATTTT.

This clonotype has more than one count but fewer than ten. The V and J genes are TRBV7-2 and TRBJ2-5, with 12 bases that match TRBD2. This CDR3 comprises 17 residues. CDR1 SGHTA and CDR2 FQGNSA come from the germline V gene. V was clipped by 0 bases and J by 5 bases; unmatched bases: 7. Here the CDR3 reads CASSLALLAGGLETQYF. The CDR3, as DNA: TGTGCCAGCAGCTTAGCTCTCCTAGCGGGGGGGCTTGAGACCCAGTACTTC. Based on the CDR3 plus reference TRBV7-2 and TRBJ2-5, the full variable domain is GAGVSQSPSNKVTEKGKDVELRCDPISGHTALYWYRQSLGQGLEFLIYFQGNSAPDKSGLPSDRFSAERTGGSVSTLTIQRTQQEDSAVYLCASSLALLAGGLETQYFGPGTRLLVL.

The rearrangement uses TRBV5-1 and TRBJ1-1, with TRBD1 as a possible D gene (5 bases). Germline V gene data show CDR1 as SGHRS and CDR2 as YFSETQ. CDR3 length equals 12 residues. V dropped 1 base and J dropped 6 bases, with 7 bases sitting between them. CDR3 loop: CASSLQGAEAFF. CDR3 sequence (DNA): TGCGCCAGCAGCTTGCAGGGAGCTGAAGCTTTCTTT.

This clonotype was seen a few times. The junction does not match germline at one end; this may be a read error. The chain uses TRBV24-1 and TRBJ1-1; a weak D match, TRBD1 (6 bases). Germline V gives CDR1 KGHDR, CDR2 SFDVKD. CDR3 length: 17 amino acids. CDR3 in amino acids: CATSDPRTAPGVTETFF. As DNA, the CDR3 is TGTGCCACCAGTGACCCTCGGACAGCACCTGGGGTCACTGAAACTTTCTTT.

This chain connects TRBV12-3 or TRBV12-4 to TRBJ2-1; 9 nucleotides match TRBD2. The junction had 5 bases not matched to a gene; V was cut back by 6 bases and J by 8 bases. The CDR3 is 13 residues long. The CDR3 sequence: CASSWGLADEQFF. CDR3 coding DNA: TGTGCCAGCAGCTGGGGACTAGCCGATGAGCAGTTCTTC.

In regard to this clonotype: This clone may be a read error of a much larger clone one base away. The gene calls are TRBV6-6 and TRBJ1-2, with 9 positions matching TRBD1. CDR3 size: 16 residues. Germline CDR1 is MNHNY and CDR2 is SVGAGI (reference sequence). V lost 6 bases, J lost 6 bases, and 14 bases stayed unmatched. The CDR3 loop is CASRDSGGQGWDGYTF. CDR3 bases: TGTGCCAGCAGGGATTCCGGTGGACAGGGGTGGGATGGCTACACCTTC.

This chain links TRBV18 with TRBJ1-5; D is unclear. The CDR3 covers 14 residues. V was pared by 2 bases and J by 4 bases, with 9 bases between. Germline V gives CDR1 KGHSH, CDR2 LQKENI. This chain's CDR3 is CASSPGQLNQPQHF. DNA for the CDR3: TGTGCCAGCTCACCAGGGCAGCTTAATCAGCCCCAGCATTTT.